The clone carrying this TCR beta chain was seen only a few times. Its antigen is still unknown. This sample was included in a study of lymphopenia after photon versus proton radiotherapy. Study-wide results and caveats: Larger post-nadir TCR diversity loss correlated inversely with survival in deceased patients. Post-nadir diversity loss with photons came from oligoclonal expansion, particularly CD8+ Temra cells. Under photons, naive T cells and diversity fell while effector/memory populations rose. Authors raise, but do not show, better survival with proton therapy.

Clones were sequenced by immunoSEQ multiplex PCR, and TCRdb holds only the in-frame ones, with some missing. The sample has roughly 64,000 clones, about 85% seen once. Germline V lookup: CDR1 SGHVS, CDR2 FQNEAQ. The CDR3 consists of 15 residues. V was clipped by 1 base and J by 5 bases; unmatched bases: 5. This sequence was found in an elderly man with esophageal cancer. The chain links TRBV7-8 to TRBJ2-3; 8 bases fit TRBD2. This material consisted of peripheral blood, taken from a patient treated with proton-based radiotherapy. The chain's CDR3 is CASSLDSGIGDTQYF. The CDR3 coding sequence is TGTGCCAGCAGCTTAGATAGCGGGATCGGAGATACGCAGTATTTT.